The 8 T cell receptor beta chains below all came from one sample that was sequenced in a study of blood T cell repertoires in COVID-19. Clones were sequenced by immunoSEQ multiplex PCR, and TCRdb holds only the in-frame ones, with some missing. The top ten hold less than 25% of the sample, which has approximately 71,000 clones, 60% to 85% seen once. Sequencing used peripheral blood. Source of these receptors: a human donor in a cohort sampled during active COVID-19.

The CDR3 DNA reads as TGTGCCAGCTCCCAGGGGCGGTCGGATACGCAGTATTTT. Translating gives CASSQGRSDTQYF. The V call is TRBV2, the J call TRBJ2-3; TRBD1 might be the D (6 bases). CDR1 is SNHLY and CDR2 is FYNNEI in the germline V gene. The CDR3 has 13 amino acids. V dropped 8 bases and J dropped 6 bases, with 15 bases sitting between them. The entire variable domain, with the rest obtained from reference TRBV2 and TRBJ2-3, is as follows: EPEVTQTPSHQVTQMGQEVILRCVPISNHLYFYWYRQILGQKVEFLVSFYNNEISEKSEIFDDQFSVERPDGSNFTLKIRSTKLEDSAMYFCASSQGRSDTQYFGPGTRLTVL.

The chain carries TRBV7-9 and TRBJ1-2, with 8 bases aligning to TRBD1. The CDR3 extends over 11 amino acids. The trim removed 4 bases at V and 14 bases at J, leaving 6 bases unmatched. CDR1 SEHNR and CDR2 FQNEAQ come from the germline V gene (reference sequence). CDR3 protein: CASSWGTGYTF. CDR3 nucleotides: TGTGCCAGCAGCTGGGGGACAGGATATACCTTC.

This chain uses TRBV18 with TRBJ2-7; 16 positions match TRBD2. Germline CDR1 is KGHSH and CDR2 is LQKENI. V shed 6 bases and J 5 bases; nucleotides not matched to a gene: 4. The CDR3 is made up of 15 amino acids. This chain's CDR3 is CASSPGLAGGDEQYF. As DNA, the CDR3 is TGTGCCAGCTCGCCGGGACTAGCGGGAGGGGACGAGCAGTACTTC.

The rearrangement uses TRBV28 and TRBJ2-3; possible D gene TRBD2, 6 bases. V dropped 3 bases and J dropped 6 bases, with 16 bases sitting between them. In germline, CDR1 is MDHEN, CDR2 SYDVKM. The CDR3 extends over 15 amino acids. The CDR3 DNA reads as TGTGCCAGCAGTTTTCAACCCGCGGGGCGGGATACGCAGTATTTT. Protein product: CASSFQPAGRDTQYF. The full variable domain, rest sourced from reference TRBV28 and TRBJ2-3, is DVKVTQSSRYLVKRTGEKVFLECVQDMDHENMFWYRQDPGLGLRLIYFSYDVKMKEKGDIPEGYSVSREKKERFSLILESASTNQTSMYLCASSFQPAGRDTQYFGPGTRLTVL.

The chain recombines TRBV15 with TRBJ1-2, with D unclear. V lost 3 bases and J 7 bases, leaving 12 bases between the germline ends. Germline CDR1 LNHNV, CDR2 YYDKDF (reference sequence). The CDR3 spans 13 residues. CDR3 nucleotides: TGTGCCACCAGCAGTGGAGGTTATGGTGGCTACACCTTC. As protein: CATSSGGYGGYTF.

The rearrangement joins TRBV4-2 to TRBJ2-5, with 7 nucleotides matching TRBD2. The V gene end was trimmed by 3 bases and the J gene end by 2 bases; junction bases not matched to a gene: 6. This CDR3 is built from 15 residues. Germline CDR1 reads LGHNA; CDR2 reads YNFKEQ. In nucleotides, the CDR3 is TGTGCCAGCAGCCAGGAGTCGGGAGGACAAGAGACCCAGTACTTC. Its translation: CASSQESGGQETQYF.

This clone showed up just once. V is TRBV11-3 and J is TRBJ2-3; D is undetermined. V gave up 1 base and J gave up 0 bases, with 5 bases separating them. The CDR3 is 14 amino acids. Per the germline V gene, CDR1 is SGHNT and CDR2 is YENEEA. CDR3 sequence: CASSLGSSTDTQYF. CDR3 sequence (DNA): TGTGCCAGCAGCTTAGGGAGCAGCACAGATACGCAGTATTTT.

This clone appeared once. This sequence joins TRBV6-2 or TRBV6-3 and TRBJ1-4; D is undetermined. The germline gives CDR1 MNHEY, CDR2 SVGEGT. CDR3 length: 16 residues. V was cut by 0 bases and J by 2 bases, with 10 bases left in between. Written as DNA, the CDR3 is TGTGCCAGCAGTTACTCCGTCGAGGCCACTAATGAAAAACTGTTTTTT. This translates into CASSYSVEATNEKLFF.